This record concerns one TCR beta chain sequence. Donors, without exception, were Caucasian adults residing in Nashville, Tennessee. A CD45RA+ naive subset and a CD45RA-negative memory subset were split from CD4+ cells. Execution of the assay was at deep level. Repertoires were generated with immunoSEQ multiplex PCR, while TCRdb's copy carries only in-frame clones and drops some. The sample gives some 900,000 clones, 76% of which show up once; 1.5% is in the top ten. These data belong to a study of shared clonotypes between healthy human individuals. Study-level background: The donors, a couple of women and three men, were aged 18 to 49.

This CDR3 region has 14 residues. Germline trimming cut 1 base from V and 7 bases from J; bases unmatched to any gene: 6. Germline values: CDR1 SEHNR, CDR2 FQNEAQ (reference sequence). The rearrangement links TRBV7-9 to TRBJ1-2; 7 positions match TRBD1. The sequenced sample consisted of memory CD4+ T cells sorted from blood. As to subset: CD45RA-negative fraction. This receptor was identified in a man younger than 35 in good health. In DNA, the CDR3 is TGTGCCAGCAGCTTAGGGGAAGGGGGCTCTGGCTACACCTTC. This translates into CASSLGEGGSGYTF.